The rows below give T cell receptor beta chains drawn from one sample of a study of CD8 T cells in Susac syndrome. TCRdb fed the immunoSEQ multiplex PCR reads into MiXCR, producing one record per CDR3 protein. This table holds under 250,000 distinct CDR3 sequences, about 94% found once. The material sequenced was CD4+ T cells from PBMCs. The receptors come from a human donor with multiple sclerosis. CDR3s include the opening cysteine and the closing phenylalanine or tryptophan. The order of the fields is CDR3 DNA, CDR3 protein, V gene, D gene, clone size, J gene. D genes are given only for firm matches. Size values are once, few and many counts, or a class for expanded clones, and some rows have none.

CDR3nt: TGTGCCAGCAGCCAAGATCCACAGGGAGTGGGCTACACCTTC
CDR3aa: CASSQDPQGVGYTF
v_gene: TRBV4-2
d_gene: .
abundance: .
j_gene: TRBJ1-2

CDR3nt: TGTGCCAGCAGCCAAGTAGGACGGGACCTCCTGGCTGGGGCCAACGTCCTGACTTTC
CDR3aa: CASSQVGRDLLAGANVLTF
v_gene: TRBV14
d_gene: .
abundance: .
j_gene: TRBJ2-6

CDR3nt: TGTGCCTGGAGTGCCACTGTGGGCAAAAACATTCAGTACTTC
CDR3aa: CAWSATVGKNIQYF
v_gene: TRBV30
d_gene: .
abundance: once
j_gene: TRBJ2-4

CDR3nt: TGTGCCATCTCGGCAGAACAAGAGACCCAGTACTTC
CDR3aa: CAISAEQETQYF
v_gene: TRBV10-3
d_gene: .
abundance: .
j_gene: TRBJ2-5

CDR3nt: TGTGCCAGCAGCCTAAGTCCGGGACCGAACACTGAAGCTTTCTTT
CDR3aa: CASSLSPGPNTEAFF
v_gene: TRBV11-2
d_gene: .
abundance: .
j_gene: TRBJ1-1

CDR3nt: TGTGCCAGCACCAAAACGGGGGTGGGGGGCTACACCTTC
CDR3aa: CASTKTGVGGYTF
v_gene: TRBV12-3/TRBV12-4
d_gene: .
abundance: .
j_gene: TRBJ1-2

CDR3nt: TGTGCCAGCAGTGTTGGGGGGAGCACAGATACGCAGTATTTT
CDR3aa: CASSVGGSTDTQYF
v_gene: TRBV6-1
d_gene: .
abundance: few
j_gene: TRBJ2-3

CDR3nt: TGTGCCAGCAGCGTAGGGCCCAGTACTAATGAAAAACTGTTTTTT
CDR3aa: CASSVGPSTNEKLFF
v_gene: TRBV9
d_gene: .
abundance: .
j_gene: TRBJ1-4

CDR3nt: TGCAGTGCTAGAGGCCCAAAGACAGGGGTCTTCTCCTACGAGCAGTACTTC
CDR3aa: CSARGPKTGVFSYEQYF
v_gene: TRBV20-1
d_gene: TRBD1
abundance: .
j_gene: TRBJ2-7

CDR3nt: TGTGCCAGCAGCGAACAGGGAGGCCCTAGCAATCAGCCCCAGCATTTT
CDR3aa: CASSEQGGPSNQPQHF
v_gene: TRBV7-8
d_gene: .
abundance: .
j_gene: TRBJ1-5

CDR3nt: TGTGCCAGCAGCCCCCGGACCAGCAGGGGCACAGATACGCAGTATTTT
CDR3aa: CASSPRTSRGTDTQYF
v_gene: TRBV12-3/TRBV12-4
d_gene: .
abundance: .
j_gene: TRBJ2-3

CDR3nt: TGCAGCGTTGACCAGGCGGCTTCTAACTATGGCTACACCTTC
CDR3aa: CSVDQAASNYGYTF
v_gene: TRBV29-1
d_gene: .
abundance: .
j_gene: TRBJ1-2

CDR3nt: TGTGCCAGCAGTGAGGCCGGAAATGGAAACACCATATATTTT
CDR3aa: CASSEAGNGNTIYF
v_gene: TRBV25-1
d_gene: .
abundance: .
j_gene: TRBJ1-3

CDR3nt: TGTGCCAGCAGCTTAAGTCAGGGGACAGGTTCTACCTACGAGCAGTACTTC
CDR3aa: CASSLSQGTGSTYEQYF
v_gene: TRBV7-8
d_gene: TRBD1
abundance: .
j_gene: TRBJ2-7

CDR3nt: TGCGCCAGCAGCTTTGGGACAGGGGTTCGAGGCTACACCTTC
CDR3aa: CASSFGTGVRGYTF
v_gene: TRBV4-1
d_gene: TRBD1
abundance: .
j_gene: TRBJ1-2

CDR3nt: TGCGCCAGCAGCGCCGGACAGGGTCGCTCGGGCGAGCAGTACTTC
CDR3aa: CASSAGQGRSGEQYF
v_gene: TRBV5-1
d_gene: TRBD1
abundance: .
j_gene: TRBJ2-7

CDR3nt: TGCGCCAGCAGTCCAGGCCGACCAGGACAGGGATATGGCTACACCTTC
CDR3aa: CASSPGRPGQGYGYTF
v_gene: TRBV4-1
d_gene: TRBD1
abundance: .
j_gene: TRBJ1-2

CDR3nt: TGTGCCAGCAGCTTAACTGATGCAGCGGGGAAGCCTTATGGCTACACCTTC
CDR3aa: CASSLTDAAGKPYGYTF
v_gene: TRBV7-3
d_gene: .
abundance: once
j_gene: TRBJ1-2

CDR3nt: TGTGCCACCAGCAACGTTGCCGGGACAGGTCCTAACCAGCCCCAGCATTTT
CDR3aa: CATSNVAGTGPNQPQHF
v_gene: TRBV15
d_gene: TRBD1
abundance: .
j_gene: TRBJ1-5

CDR3nt: TGTGCCAGCAGCGTTTGGGGCGACTCCTCCTACGAGCAGTACTTC
CDR3aa: CASSVWGDSSYEQYF
v_gene: TRBV9
d_gene: .
abundance: .
j_gene: TRBJ2-7

CDR3nt: TGTGCCAGCAGCCAAGCGGGAGCTAGCACTGAAGCTTTCTTT
CDR3aa: CASSQAGASTEAFF
v_gene: TRBV3-1
d_gene: .
abundance: .
j_gene: TRBJ1-1

CDR3nt: TGTGCCAGTAGTAACCGGGACAGGGGGGACTATGGCTACACCTTC
CDR3aa: CASSNRDRGDYGYTF
v_gene: TRBV19
d_gene: TRBD1
abundance: .
j_gene: TRBJ1-2

CDR3nt: TGCAGCGTTGGCCGCGGGGGGGGGTCTGAGACCCAGTACTTC
CDR3aa: CSVGRGGGSETQYF
v_gene: TRBV29-1
d_gene: TRBD2
abundance: .
j_gene: TRBJ2-5

CDR3nt: TGTGCCAGCAGTTTATCGCGAAGGGGAACAAGCACAGATACGCAGTATTTT
CDR3aa: CASSLSRRGTSTDTQYF
v_gene: TRBV27
d_gene: .
abundance: .
j_gene: TRBJ2-3

CDR3nt: TGTGCCAGTAGTATGGCCGGGGACGCGTCGACCGATGAGCAGTTCTTC
CDR3aa: CASSMAGDASTDEQFF
v_gene: TRBV19
d_gene: .
abundance: .
j_gene: TRBJ2-1

CDR3nt: TGTGCCAGCCTACGGACATTCACTGGGACTGAAGCTTTCTTT
CDR3aa: CASLRTFTGTEAFF
v_gene: TRBV27
d_gene: .
abundance: .
j_gene: TRBJ1-1

CDR3nt: TGTGCCAGTAGTATCCCGGACAGGGTATGGTATGGCTACACCTTC
CDR3aa: CASSIPDRVWYGYTF
v_gene: TRBV19
d_gene: TRBD1
abundance: .
j_gene: TRBJ1-2

CDR3nt: TGCGCCAGCAGCCCAGGCGGAGGGGAAAACATTCAGTACTTC
CDR3aa: CASSPGGGENIQYF
v_gene: TRBV5-1
d_gene: .
abundance: .
j_gene: TRBJ2-4

CDR3nt: TGCGCCAGCAGTCAGAGATGTGCTCAGCCCCAGCATTTT
CDR3aa: CASSQRCAQPQHF
v_gene: TRBV23-1
d_gene: .
abundance: .
j_gene: TRBJ1-5

CDR3nt: TGTGCCAGTAGGACAGGGTTCCAAGATACCCAGTACTTC
CDR3aa: CASRTGFQDTQYF
v_gene: TRBV19
d_gene: TRBD1
abundance: .
j_gene: TRBJ2-5

CDR3nt: TGTGCCAGCAGATGGGGACAGGGGTTCAATCAGCCCCAGCATTTT
CDR3aa: CASRWGQGFNQPQHF
v_gene: TRBV2
d_gene: TRBD1
abundance: .
j_gene: TRBJ1-5

CDR3nt: TGTGCCAGCTACCGGGGACAGGGGGAGTCCTACAATGAGCAGTTCTTC
CDR3aa: CASYRGQGESYNEQFF
v_gene: TRBV2
d_gene: TRBD1
abundance: .
j_gene: TRBJ2-1

CDR3nt: TGTGCCTGGAGTGTACTTAGGTCACCCCTCCACTTT
CDR3aa: CAWSVLRSPLHF
v_gene: TRBV30
d_gene: .
abundance: .
j_gene: TRBJ1-6

CDR3nt: TGTGCCAGCAGTTCGGGTGGAGCCTGGGGTGGGCTGTTTTTT
CDR3aa: CASSSGGAWGGLFF
v_gene: TRBV27
d_gene: .
abundance: .
j_gene: TRBJ2-2

CDR3nt: TGTGCCAGCAGCTTGGGGACGGGCAGAGGCTACACCTTC
CDR3aa: CASSLGTGRGYTF
v_gene: TRBV5-4
d_gene: .
abundance: few
j_gene: TRBJ1-2

CDR3nt: TGTGCCAGTAGTACCGACACGAACACTGAAGCTTTCTTT
CDR3aa: CASSTDTNTEAFF
v_gene: TRBV19
d_gene: .
abundance: .
j_gene: TRBJ1-1

CDR3nt: TGTGCCAGCTCACCAAGAGGACAGTCGAGTGGAAACACCATATATTTT
CDR3aa: CASSPRGQSSGNTIYF
v_gene: TRBV18
d_gene: .
abundance: .
j_gene: TRBJ1-3

CDR3nt: TGTGCCATCCGCACAGGGGGCTCAGATACGCAGTATTTT
CDR3aa: CAIRTGGSDTQYF
v_gene: TRBV10-3
d_gene: TRBD1
abundance: .
j_gene: TRBJ2-3

CDR3nt: TGCGCCAGCCGCCAGCTCGGGGGGCGCACCGGGGAGCTGTTTTTT
CDR3aa: CASRQLGGRTGELFF
v_gene: TRBV4-1
d_gene: .
abundance: .
j_gene: TRBJ2-2

CDR3nt: TGTGCCAGCAGCTTGCAAGACACGAACACCGGGGAGCTGTTTTTT
CDR3aa: CASSLQDTNTGELFF
v_gene: TRBV5-5
d_gene: .
abundance: .
j_gene: TRBJ2-2

CDR3nt: TGTGCCAGCGTCCCGGGACAGGGGGCCACTAATGAAAAACTGTTTTTT
CDR3aa: CASVPGQGATNEKLFF
v_gene: TRBV6-1
d_gene: TRBD1
abundance: .
j_gene: TRBJ1-4

CDR3nt: TGTGCCAGCAGCTTGGAGGCTAGCGGATTATACGAGCAGTACTTC
CDR3aa: CASSLEASGLYEQYF
v_gene: TRBV5-6
d_gene: TRBD2
abundance: .
j_gene: TRBJ2-7

CDR3nt: TGTGCCAGCAGCTTAGTCGGTCAGGGGGTGAGGGAGACCCAGTACTTC
CDR3aa: CASSLVGQGVRETQYF
v_gene: TRBV7-8
d_gene: TRBD1
abundance: .
j_gene: TRBJ2-5

CDR3nt: TGTGCCAGCAGCGTAGCAGGTCAGGGACTGAATGAGCAGTTCTTC
CDR3aa: CASSVAGQGLNEQFF
v_gene: TRBV9
d_gene: .
abundance: .
j_gene: TRBJ2-1

CDR3nt: TGTGCCAGCAGCTTTGGACAGGGAAACACCATATATTTT
CDR3aa: CASSFGQGNTIYF
v_gene: TRBV7-9
d_gene: .
abundance: .
j_gene: TRBJ1-3

CDR3nt: TGTGCCAGCAGTTACTCGACGGCCTCCACTGGAAACACCATATATTTT
CDR3aa: CASSYSTASTGNTIYF
v_gene: TRBV6-5
d_gene: .
abundance: .
j_gene: TRBJ1-3

CDR3nt: TGTGCCAGCAGCTACCTGGGCCGCGCTAACTATGGCTACACCTTC
CDR3aa: CASSYLGRANYGYTF
v_gene: TRBV5-8
d_gene: .
abundance: .
j_gene: TRBJ1-2

CDR3nt: TGTGCCAGCAGGTGGGGACAGGGGGGTCCCTCTGGGGCCAACGTCCTGACTTTC
CDR3aa: CASRWGQGGPSGANVLTF
v_gene: TRBV12-3/TRBV12-4
d_gene: TRBD1
abundance: .
j_gene: TRBJ2-6

CDR3nt: TGTGCCAGCAGCTTAGCTGGGAGGCTGTTTTTT
CDR3aa: CASSLAGRLFF
v_gene: TRBV7-9
d_gene: .
abundance: .
j_gene: TRBJ1-4

CDR3nt: TGTGCCAGCAGTTCCAAAAGGGGCGGTTACACAGATACGCAGTATTTT
CDR3aa: CASSSKRGGYTDTQYF
v_gene: TRBV12-3/TRBV12-4
d_gene: .
abundance: .
j_gene: TRBJ2-3

CDR3nt: TGTGCCAGCAGCCAGAGGAGGGAAATGACCCAGTACTTC
CDR3aa: CASSQRREMTQYF
v_gene: TRBV7-9
d_gene: .
abundance: .
j_gene: TRBJ2-5

CDR3nt: TGTGCCAGCAGTAGGGTGGGGACCGGGGAGCTGTTTTTT
CDR3aa: CASSRVGTGELFF
v_gene: TRBV6-5
d_gene: .
abundance: .
j_gene: TRBJ2-2

CDR3nt: TGTGCCTGTACAGGGACCCTCAACTATGGCTACACCTTC
CDR3aa: CACTGTLNYGYTF
v_gene: TRBV30
d_gene: .
abundance: .
j_gene: TRBJ1-2

CDR3nt: TGTGCCAGCAGCGGTGGGATTTATAGCAATCAGCCCCAGCATTTT
CDR3aa: CASSGGIYSNQPQHF
v_gene: TRBV9
d_gene: .
abundance: .
j_gene: TRBJ1-5